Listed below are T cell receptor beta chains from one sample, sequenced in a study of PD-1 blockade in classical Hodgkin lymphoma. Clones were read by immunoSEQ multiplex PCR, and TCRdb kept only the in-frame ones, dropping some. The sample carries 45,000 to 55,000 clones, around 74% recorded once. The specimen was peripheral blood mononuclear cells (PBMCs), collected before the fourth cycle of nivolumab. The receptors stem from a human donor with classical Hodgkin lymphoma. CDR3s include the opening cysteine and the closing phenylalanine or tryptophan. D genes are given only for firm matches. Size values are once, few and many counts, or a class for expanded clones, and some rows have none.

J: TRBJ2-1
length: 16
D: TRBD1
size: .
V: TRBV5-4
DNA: TGTGCCAGCAGCTTGTCCACAGGGGGCGTCTACAATGAGCAGTTCTTC
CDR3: CASSLSTGGVYNEQFF

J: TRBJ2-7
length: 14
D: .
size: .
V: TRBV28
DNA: TGTGCCAGCAGTTTCGGAGGCAGATCCTACGAGCAGTACTTC
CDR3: CASSFGGRSYEQYF

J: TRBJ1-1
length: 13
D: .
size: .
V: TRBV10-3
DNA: TGTGCCATCAACTCACAGGGTAGGACTGAAGCTTTCTTT
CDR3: CAINSQGRTEAFF

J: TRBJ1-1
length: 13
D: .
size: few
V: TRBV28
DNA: TGTGCCAGCAGTCCTCGGGGAAACACTGAAGCTTTCTTT
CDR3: CASSPRGNTEAFF

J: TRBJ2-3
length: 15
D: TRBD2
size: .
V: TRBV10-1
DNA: TGCGCCAGCAGTGAGGAGTCTAGCGGGAGATATACGCAGTATTTT
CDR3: CASSEESSGRYTQYF

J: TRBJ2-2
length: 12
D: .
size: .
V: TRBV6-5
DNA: TGTGCCAGCAGTACCTTAACCGGGGAGCTGTTTTTT
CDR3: CASSTLTGELFF

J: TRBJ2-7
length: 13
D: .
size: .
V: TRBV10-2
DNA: TGCGCCAGCAGTGAGTTAAGAAACTACGAGCAGTACTTC
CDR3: CASSELRNYEQYF

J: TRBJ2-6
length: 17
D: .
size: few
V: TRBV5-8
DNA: TGTGCCAGCAGCTTGCTGGGGGGACCGTCTGGGGCCAACGTCCTGACTTTC
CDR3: CASSLLGGPSGANVLTF

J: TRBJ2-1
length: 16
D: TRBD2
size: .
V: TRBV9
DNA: TGTGCCAGCAGCGTACCCCCCGGGAGGCCTTACAATGAGCAGTTCTTC
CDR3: CASSVPPGRPYNEQFF

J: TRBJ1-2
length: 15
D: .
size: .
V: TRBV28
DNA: TGTGCCAGCAGTCTGCCTCCGGGAGCCAACTATGGCTACACCTTC
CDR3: CASSLPPGANYGYTF

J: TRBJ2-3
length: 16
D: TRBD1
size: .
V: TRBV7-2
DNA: TGTGCCAGCAGCTTAGGGGACAGTTGGGGCACAGATACGCAGTATTTT
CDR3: CASSLGDSWGTDTQYF

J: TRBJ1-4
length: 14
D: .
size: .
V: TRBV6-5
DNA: TGTGCCAGCAGTTACGGCGGCCCTGGGGAAAAACTGTTTTTT
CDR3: CASSYGGPGEKLFF

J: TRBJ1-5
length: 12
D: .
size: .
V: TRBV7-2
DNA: TGTGCCAGCAGCCTCACTGGACAGCCCCAGCATTTT
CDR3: CASSLTGQPQHF

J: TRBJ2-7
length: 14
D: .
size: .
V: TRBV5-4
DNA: TGTGCCAGCAGCCCGGGACCCGGCTCCTACGAGCAGTACTTC
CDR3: CASSPGPGSYEQYF

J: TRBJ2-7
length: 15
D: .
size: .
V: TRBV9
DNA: TGTGCCAGCAGCGTAGACGGCGGGAAAACCTACGAGCAGTACTTC
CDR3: CASSVDGGKTYEQYF

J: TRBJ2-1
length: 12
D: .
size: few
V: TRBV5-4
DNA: TGTGCCAGCAGCTCGGTAAACAATGAGCAGTTCTTC
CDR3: CASSSVNNEQFF

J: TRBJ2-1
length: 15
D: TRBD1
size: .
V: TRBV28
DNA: TGTGCCAGCAGTCCCCAGGGGGTACGTTTGCATGAGCAGTTCTTC
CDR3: CASSPQGVRLHEQFF

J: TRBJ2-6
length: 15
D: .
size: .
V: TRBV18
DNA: TGTGCCAGCTCACGGCGGGGTGGTGGGGCCAACGTCCTGACTTTC
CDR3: CASSRRGGGANVLTF

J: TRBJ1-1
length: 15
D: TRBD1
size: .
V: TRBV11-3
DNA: TGTGCCAGCAGCCCGTTCAGGGGGCGCGACACTGAAGCTTTCTTT
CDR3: CASSPFRGRDTEAFF

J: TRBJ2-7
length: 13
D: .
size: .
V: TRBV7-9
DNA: TGTGCCAGCAGCTTAGTGGGCCCCTACGAGCAGTACTTC
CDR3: CASSLVGPYEQYF

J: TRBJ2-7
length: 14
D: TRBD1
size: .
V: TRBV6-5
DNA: TGTGCCAGCAGTCCTCCCGGGACAGGGGGCTCTATATACTTC
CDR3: CASSPPGTGGSIYF

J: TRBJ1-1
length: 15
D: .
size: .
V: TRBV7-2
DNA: TGTGCCAGCAGCTCGGTTGGAGGACTGAACACTGAAGCTTTCTTT
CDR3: CASSSVGGLNTEAFF

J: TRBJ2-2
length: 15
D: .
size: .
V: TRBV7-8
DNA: TGTGCCAGCAGCTTACTCCCGGGCCCAAGAGGGGAGCTGTTTTTT
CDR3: CASSLLPGPRGELFF

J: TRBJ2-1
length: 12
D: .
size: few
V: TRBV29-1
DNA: TGCAGCGTTGAAGGCAGATACAATGAGCAGTTCTTC
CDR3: CSVEGRYNEQFF

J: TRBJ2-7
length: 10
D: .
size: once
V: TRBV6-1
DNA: TGTGCCAGCAGTGACCGGGACACCCACTTC
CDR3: CASSDRDTHF

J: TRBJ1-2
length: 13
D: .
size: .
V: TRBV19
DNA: TGTGCCAGTAGTATCGGCTTTAACTATGGCTACACCTTC
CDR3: CASSIGFNYGYTF

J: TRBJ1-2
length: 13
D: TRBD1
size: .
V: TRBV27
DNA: TGTGCCAGCAGTTTGTCAGGGGACAGGGGCTACACCTTC
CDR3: CASSLSGDRGYTF

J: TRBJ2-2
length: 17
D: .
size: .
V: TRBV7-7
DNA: TGTGCTAGCAAAAAAACGGGACCCACAAACGACCCCGGGGAGCTGTTTTTT
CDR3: CASKKTGPTNDPGELFF

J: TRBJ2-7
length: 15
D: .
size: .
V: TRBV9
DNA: TGTGCCAGCAGCGTAGATCTTGGGCGAACCTACGAGCAGTACTTC
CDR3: CASSVDLGRTYEQYF

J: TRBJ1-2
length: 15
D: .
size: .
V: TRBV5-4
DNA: TGTGCCAGCAGATCTAAACAGACGGCGAACTATGGCTACACCTTC
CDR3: CASRSKQTANYGYTF

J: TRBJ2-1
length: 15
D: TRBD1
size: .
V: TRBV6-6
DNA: TGTGCCAGCAGTTATCCGGGACAGGGGGACAATGAGCAGTTCTTC
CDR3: CASSYPGQGDNEQFF

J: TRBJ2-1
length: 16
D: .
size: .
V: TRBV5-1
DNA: TGCGCCAGCAGCTTGGGCGTGGACAGCTCCTACAATGAGCAGTTCTTC
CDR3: CASSLGVDSSYNEQFF

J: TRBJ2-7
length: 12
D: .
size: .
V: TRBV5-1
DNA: TGCGCCAGCAGCCCGACGAGCCTCGAGCAGTACTTC
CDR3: CASSPTSLEQYF

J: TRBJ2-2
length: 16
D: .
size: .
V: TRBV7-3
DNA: TGTGCCAGCAGCTTAACACCGACTTCGAACACCGGGGAGCTGTTTTTT
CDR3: CASSLTPTSNTGELFF

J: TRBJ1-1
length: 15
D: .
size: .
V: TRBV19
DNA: TGTGCCAGTAGTATATCCGGAACCATGAACACTGAAGCTTTCTTT
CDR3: CASSISGTMNTEAFF

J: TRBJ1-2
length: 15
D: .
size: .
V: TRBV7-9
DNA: TGTGCCAGCAGCGTCGGAAGGGATTGGAACTATGGCTACACCTTC
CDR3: CASSVGRDWNYGYTF

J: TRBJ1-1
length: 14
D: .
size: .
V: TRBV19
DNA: TGTGCCAGTAGTATCACAGGGCGGAACACTGAAGCTTTCTTT
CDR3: CASSITGRNTEAFF

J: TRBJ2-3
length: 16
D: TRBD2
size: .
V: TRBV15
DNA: TGTGCCACCAGTAGGGGACTAGCAGCTAGCACAGATACGCAGTATTTT
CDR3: CATSRGLAASTDTQYF

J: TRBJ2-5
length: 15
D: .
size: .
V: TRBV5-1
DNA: TGCGCCAGCAGCTTGAGTGACAGAGGTCAAGAGACCCAGTACTTC
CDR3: CASSLSDRGQETQYF

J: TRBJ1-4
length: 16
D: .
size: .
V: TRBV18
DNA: TGTGCCAGCTCACCTTTCTCACAGGGCCTTAATGAAAAACTGTTTTTT
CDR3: CASSPFSQGLNEKLFF

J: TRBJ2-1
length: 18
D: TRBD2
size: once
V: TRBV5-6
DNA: TGTGCCAGCAGCTCGGCTCCCTTAGCGGGGAATTCCTACAATGAGCAGTTCTTC
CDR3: CASSSAPLAGNSYNEQFF

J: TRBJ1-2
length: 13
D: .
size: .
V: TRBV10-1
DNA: TGCGCCAGCAGTTCGGCAGCCTTCTATGGCTACACCTTC
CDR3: CASSSAAFYGYTF